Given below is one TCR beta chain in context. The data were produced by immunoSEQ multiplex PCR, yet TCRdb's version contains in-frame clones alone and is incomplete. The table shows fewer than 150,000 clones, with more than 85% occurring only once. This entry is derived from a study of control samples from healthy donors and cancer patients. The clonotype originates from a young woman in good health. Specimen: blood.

Here the CDR3 DNA reads TGTGCCACCAGTGTGACAGGGAAAGATACAGATACGCAGTATTTT. This codes for CATSVTGKDTDTQYF. J is TRBJ2-3 and V is TRBV24-1; 7 bases match TRBD1. The V segment lost 5 bases and the J segment 3 bases; nucleotides outside the gene matches: 7. The CDR3 has 15 residues. Per germline, CDR1 KGHDR and CDR2 SFDVKD.